This TCR beta chain appears in the sequencing data of a study of identifying expanded T cells in peripheral blood (dated by TCRdb to the late 2010s). Broadly, across the study: Separate aliquots of the same genomic DNA pool were sequenced to produce technical replicates, and four replicates were compared in pairs.

As regards this clone: This clone's antigen is unknown. No base quality information exists; no much larger clone differs at one position.

During the collection period, no infections or other immune events were recorded for the healthy donors. To calibrate time-dependent variance in a beta-binomial model of T-cell clone differential abundance, blood repertoires from healthy donors were used as a training cohort. The training cohort was composed of 10 or so healthy donors, 3 female and 7 male. Donor ages ranged from about 29 to 70 years, with an average of about 41 years. Whole blood from each healthy donor was obtained from a commercial supplier and was collected at three time points about 15 days apart. Genomic DNA was extracted from unsorted whole blood for immunosequencing. The paper as a whole reports these results and caveats: Across all healthy-donor time intervals, the beta-binomial model significantly lowered both the number of clones called differentially abundant and the false-positive rate. Between technical replicates the binomial model flagged around 1.2 differentially abundant clones, whereas over around 2 weeks the binomial model flagged about 15 and over approximately 4 weeks 19 to 20. Across all healthy donors, variance in clone template counts between approximately 2-week samples was found to increase significantly with total template count. It was expected by the authors that biological variance in healthy repertoires might increase further over much longer intervals, such as months to years.

The immunoSEQ Assay, which relies on bias-controlled multiplex PCR amplification of genomic DNA, was used to profile TCRbeta CDR3 regions. Per the original workflow: The absolute abundance of each unique TCRbeta CDR3 region was quantified after sequences were collapsed and filtered. Two models were used to test differential abundance: a binomial model (Fisher-equivalent) and a beta-binomial model that adds time-dependent variance fitted from healthy donors. Clones with fewer than 5 combined templates were removed, and differential abundance was called for clones with a Benjamini-Hochberg FDR below 0.01. In the beta-binomial model, variance was expressed as a function of the total template count across the two samples, in the form v = (b*log(k)+a)^2. Held by TCRdb, this immuneACCESS table contains in-frame sequences only and omits some clones. Under half of the omission traces to an unresolved V gene where checked; the cause of the rest is unknown. V, J and clone size derive from that table, while D and trimming were established from the DNA sequence. This sample lists around 100,000 clones; around 89% were detected once. Around 15% of the sample rests with the top ten.

Here V drops 1 base and J drops 2 bases, and the junction holds 8 bases not matched to any gene. CDR1 and CDR2 are drawn from the germline V gene: LGHNA, YSLEER. There are 17 amino acids in the CDR3, from cysteine to phenylalanine inclusive. Only the CDR3 part of the read is kept: 51 bases, read in frame from the first base. The source is a person aged 18 to 75 in good health. The sequence links TRBV4-3 to TRBJ2-1; 7 of the junction bases match TRBD1. Sequencing was performed on blood. The DNA sequence follows: TGCGCCAGCAGCCAAGCTGGGGGACAGCCCCCCTACAATGAGCAGTTCTTC. This sequence encodes CASSQAGGQPPYNEQFF.